This T cell receptor (beta chain) was retrieved from a study of blood T cell repertoires in COVID-19. The CDR3 runs to 16 residues. Germline V CDR1 and CDR2: MGHRA, YSYEKL. Original analysis: Amplification from reference gene primers served as the basis for estimated nucleated cell counts. This table comes from immunoSEQ multiplex PCR, and its TCRdb copy is limited to in-frame clones, with some not included. The V and J calls and clone size come from that table; D and trimming were worked out from the DNA. The sample includes roughly 150,000 clones, around 90% of them seen just once. This clone has just one count. Its ends do not fully match the called genes, so a read error is possible.

The V call is TRBV4-1, the J call TRBJ1-6, with TRBD1 identical over 9 bases. Material: peripheral blood. The sequence derives from a human donor in a cohort sampled during active COVID-19. The CDR3: CASSQEDRGYSSPLHF. The DNA for the CDR3 is TGCGCCAGCAGCCAAGAGGACAGGGGCTATAGTTCACCCCTCCACTTT.